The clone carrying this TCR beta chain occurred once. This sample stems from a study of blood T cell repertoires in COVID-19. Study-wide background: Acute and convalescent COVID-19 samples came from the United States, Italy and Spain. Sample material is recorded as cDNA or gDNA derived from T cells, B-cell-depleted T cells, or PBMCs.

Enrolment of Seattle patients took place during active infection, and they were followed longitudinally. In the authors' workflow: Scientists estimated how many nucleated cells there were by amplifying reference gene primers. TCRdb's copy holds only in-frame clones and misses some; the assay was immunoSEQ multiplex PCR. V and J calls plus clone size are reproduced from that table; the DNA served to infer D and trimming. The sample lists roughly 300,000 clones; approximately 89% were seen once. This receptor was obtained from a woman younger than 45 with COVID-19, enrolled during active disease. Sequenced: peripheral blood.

The CDR3 spells CASSGGTEAFF. In DNA, the CDR3 is TGTGCCAGCAGCGGGGGCACTGAAGCTTTCTTT. The chain combines TRBV2 with TRBJ1-1; a weak D match, TRBD1 (5 bases). The CDR3 consists of 11 residues. The V gene lost 6 bases and the J gene lost 4 bases, with 6 bases spanning the gap. CDR1 and CDR2 (germline): SNHLY, FYNNEI.